This T cell receptor beta chain is from a study of response to subunit inactivated influenza vaccine. TCRdb passed the RT-PCR reads through MiXCR, listing each CDR3 protein once. In the table there are fewer than 600,000 distinct CDR3 sequences, approximately 7.3% of which are singletons. This clonotype has ten or more counts. Its antigen remains unknown. CDR1 and CDR2 from the germline V gene are SGHRS and YFSETQ. With 3 bases clipped from V and 4 bases from J, the junction kept 6 bases outside the gene matches. The CDR3 runs 14 residues. Regarding the study as a whole: Authors suggested each seasonal influenza vaccination recruits few new T cells.

The J gene is TRBJ1-2, the V gene TRBV5-1; TRBD1 matches 7 bases. The material sequenced was PBMCs from blood, taken roughly 24 months after vaccination. The receptor comes from a man between 50 and 75 years old who received an inactivated influenza vaccine. As DNA, the CDR3 is TGCGCCAGCAGCTCGAAAGGGGGCAGCTATGGCTACACCTTC. It is translated as CASSSKGGSYGYTF.